Listed below are T cell receptor beta chains from one sample, sequenced in a study of PD-1 blockade in classical Hodgkin lymphoma. Sequencing used immunoSEQ multiplex PCR; TCRdb keeps in-frame clones, though not all of them. The table has approximately 7,600 clones, approximately 80% seen once. The source material was CD8+ T cells from blood, sampled before the fourth cycle of nivolumab. The receptors shown here come from a human donor with classical Hodgkin lymphoma. Each CDR3 is given with its conserved first and last residue. The D gene is left open where the match is weak. Clone sizes are given selectively: once, few, many, or a class where the clone is expanded.

- | TRBJ2-7 | TRBV23-1 | - | CASSQSVAKGPYEQYF | TGCGCCAGCAGTCAATCGGTGGCGAAGGGACCCTACGAGCAGTACTTC
- | TRBJ2-7 | TRBV4-1 | - | CASSQGLRADYEQYF | TGCGCCAGCAGCCAAGGGCTCAGGGCGGACTACGAGCAGTACTTC
- | TRBJ1-2 | TRBV13 | - | CASSPRGGGTTLYGYTF | TGTGCCAGCAGCCCCCGTGGGGGGGGAACCACCCTCTATGGCTACACCTTC
- | TRBJ1-6 | TRBV11-1 | - | CASSSPNIGVYNSPLHF | TGTGCCAGCAGCTCCCCTAATATCGGGGTGTATAATTCACCCCTCCACTTT
- | TRBJ2-2 | TRBV4-1 | - | CASSQDGTELFF | TGCGCCAGCAGCCAAGACGGGACAGAGCTGTTTTTT
- | TRBJ2-7 | TRBV9 | - | CASGEGGYEQYF | TGTGCCAGCGGGGAAGGTGGCTACGAGCAGTACTTC
TRBD1 | TRBJ1-2 | TRBV19 | - | CASSTGQGSGYGYTF | TGTGCCAGTAGTACCGGACAGGGAAGCGGCTATGGCTACACCTTC
- | TRBJ2-3 | TRBV25-1 | once | CASWGESRTDTQYF | TGTGCCAGCTGGGGGGAGAGTCGCACAGATACGCAGTATTTT
TRBD1 | TRBJ2-7 | TRBV28 | - | CASSLRQGMFF | TGTGCCAGCAGTTTACGACAGGGAATGTTCTTC
- | TRBJ1-5 | TRBV7-5 | - | CARSSPRWQEPNQPQHF | TGTGCCAGAAGCTCCCCGAGGTGGCAGGAACCCAATCAGCCCCAGCATTTT
- | TRBJ1-1 | TRBV7-2 | - | CASSLAWGLGRNTEAFF | TGTGCCAGCAGCTTAGCGTGGGGTCTTGGCCGGAACACTGAAGCTTTCTTT
- | TRBJ1-2 | TRBV7-2 | - | CASSLVLARKGGYTF | TGTGCCAGCAGCTTAGTCTTGGCCAGAAAGGGAGGCTACACCTTC
- | TRBJ1-2 | TRBV19 | - | CASSIAWGKDYGYTF | TGTGCCAGTAGTATAGCATGGGGGAAGGACTATGGCTACACCTTC